What follows are 9 T cell receptor beta chains derived from one specimen sequenced in a study of Ad26.COV2.S vaccination and SARS-CoV-2 variants. Method: immunoSEQ multiplex PCR; TCRdb's copy keeps in-frame clones and lacks some. The repertoire includes about 680,000 clones, 89% of them detected once, and approximately 1.5% sits in the top ten. As for treatment: about 20 received Ad26.COV2.S at low or high dose, single or two shots; 5 received placebo; per-sample allocation not given. The investigators took samples on day 63 after the first vaccine or placebo injection. The input for sequencing was peripheral blood, taken in a trial of Ad26.COV2.S vaccine versus placebo. The receptors shown here come from a person aged 18-60 years who received the Ad26.COV2.S COVID-19 vaccine or a placebo.

The chain couples TRBV12-3 or TRBV12-4 to TRBJ2-7, with D tentatively TRBD1 (6 bases). V dropped 6 bases and J dropped 5 bases, with 14 bases sitting between them. The CDR3 contains 13 residues. The DNA of the CDR3 is TGTGCCAGCAGCCGGCCAGGGGACCACGAGCAGTACTTC. Translation: CASSRPGDHEQYF.

The chain carries TRBV5-4 and TRBJ1-2; a weak D match, TRBD1 (5 bases). This CDR3 spans 14 amino acids. Germline V gene data show CDR1 as SGHNT and CDR2 as YYREEE (reference sequence). V was shortened by 0 bases and J by 5 bases, with 11 bases between the two germline ends. DNA for the CDR3: TGTGCCAGCAGCTTGGAAGACAGCTTATATGGCTACACCTTC. Protein product: CASSLEDSLYGYTF.

This chain joins TRBV7-9 and TRBJ2-2; 9 bases map to TRBD1. After removal of 5 bases from V and 3 bases from J, the junction contained 7 bases not matched to a gene. There are 16 residues in the CDR3. The V gene's germline CDR1 is SEHNR and CDR2 FQNEAQ (reference sequence). In DNA, the CDR3 is TGTGCCAGCAGCCCGCTCCGGGACAGGGACACCGGGGAGCTGTTTTTT. Protein sequence: CASSPLRDRDTGELFF.

V usage is TRBV28 and J usage is TRBJ1-5, with 9 bases that match TRBD1. Trimming removed 4 bases from V and 4 bases from J; junction bases left unmatched: 17. Germline values: CDR1 MDHEN, CDR2 SYDVKM. The CDR3 runs 19 residues. This CDR3 is CASSSPGTGRGRRNQPQHF. CDR3 nucleotides: TGTGCCAGCAGTTCCCCGGGGACAGGGAGGGGCCGGCGGAATCAGCCCCAGCATTTT.

CDR3 protein: CASSRHGTGATYTEAFF. The CDR3 DNA reads TGTGCCAGCAGTCGGCACGGGACAGGGGCTACCTACACTGAAGCTTTCTTT. The chain couples TRBV27 to TRBJ1-1; TRBD1 matches at 10 bases. The CDR3 consists of 17 residues. The V gene's germline CDR1 is MNHEY and CDR2 SMNVEV (reference sequence). The ends lost 5 bases at V and 3 bases at J; junction bases unmatched: 12.

This chain connects TRBV4-2 to TRBJ1-1; tentative D call: TRBD1 (6 bases). V dropped 1 base and J dropped 1 base, with 13 bases sitting between them. Germline lookup yields CDR1 LGHNA and CDR2 YNFKEQ. This CDR3 is built from 16 residues. The CDR3 nucleotides read TGTGCCAGCAGCCAAGCCATGGGAGGGGGGAACACTGAAGCTTTCTTT. It encodes CASSQAMGGGNTEAFF.

The rearrangement links TRBV14 to TRBJ2-3; no reliable D call. The CDR3 loop spans 15 amino acids. V lost 4 bases and J 2 bases, leaving 13 bases between the germline ends. CDR1 and CDR2 from the germline V gene are SGHDN and FVKESK. CDR3 DNA: TGTGCCAGCAGCCCAAGTTTATTGATCACAGATACGCAGTATTTT. It codes for CASSPSLLITDTQYF.

The CDR3 sequence: CASSSEYPTYEQYF. CDR3 DNA sequence: TGCGCCAGCAGCTCAGAGTACCCCACCTACGAGCAGTACTTC. The chain combines TRBV5-1 with TRBJ2-7; D unclear. The V end lost 3 bases, the J end lost 2 bases, and 12 bases lay between the germline ends. The CDR3 length is 14 residues. Per germline, CDR1 SGHRS and CDR2 YFSETQ.

This clone was detected only a few times. This CDR3 is CAWSPLGWQPYGYTF. CDR3 nucleotide sequence: TGTGCCTGGAGTCCGCTCGGGTGGCAGCCTTATGGCTACACCTTC. The rearrangement links TRBV30 to TRBJ1-2; the D is unclear. Germline V gene lookup returns CDR1 GTSNPN and CDR2 SVGIG (reference sequence). V was cut by 2 bases and J by 5 bases, with 18 bases left in between. The CDR3 extends over 15 amino acids.